This is a list of T cell receptor beta chains from one sample in a study of beta chain features in type 1 diabetes. Some clones are missing from TCRdb's copy, which holds only in-frame ones; the method was immunoSEQ multiplex PCR. Here the sample spans some 640,000 clones, over 12% being singletons. The material sequenced was naive CD4+ T cells from blood. These receptors all stem from a young man with type 1 diabetes. Each CDR3 is given with its conserved first and last residue.

j_call v_call cdr3_aa
TRBJ2-3 TRBV7-9 CASSQPEGPSTDTQYF
TRBJ2-1 TRBV5-1 CASSPDRLSYNEQFF
TRBJ2-5 TRBV2 CASSEMSNTGTRSNF
TRBJ1-1 TRBV6-5 CASSQGTEAFF
TRBJ2-7 TRBV29-1 CSVGGGGGYEQYF
TRBJ1-2 TRBV27 CASRWTGTGYGYTF
TRBJ2-7 TRBV19 CASEKGDRLGDYEQYF
TRBJ2-5 TRBV5-4 CASTFGRGGETQYF
TRBJ1-3 TRBV6-6 CASRDDPDTIYF
TRBJ2-1 TRBV9 CASSVPGLAGNNEQFF
TRBJ1-1 TRBV7-8 CASSLSLRKAFF